The TCR beta chain under discussion was sequenced for a study of CD8 T cells in ankylosing spondylitis (dated by TCRdb to the late 2010s). General notes on the study: To find TCR variants linked to disease, the study profiled T cell receptor beta repertoires in ankylosing spondylitis patients and healthy donors. The full study cohort was made up of about 24 ankylosing spondylitis patients and 108 healthy donors. Peripheral blood was sampled, and synovial fluid was additionally collected from ankylosing spondylitis patients. The paper as a whole reports these results and caveats: According to the report, matched synovial fluid samples from ankylosing spondylitis patients were significantly enriched for the disease-linked clones. Some of the motif variants had been reported before in the synovial fluid and blood of reactive arthritis patients, a finding that suggests common disease-initiation mechanisms. The disease-linked clones had a CD8+ phenotype and were found at relatively low frequencies in peripheral blood. Blood from ankylosing spondylitis patients appeared to be characterized by a TCR beta motif composed of about eight highly homologous amino acid variants.

This clonotype was seen many times. Its recognized antigen is unknown. Within one base of it there is no much larger clone, and no base qualities were kept. Reading from cysteine to phenylalanine, the CDR3 counts 15 amino acids. The read is trimmed to its CDR3 DNA, 45 bases read in frame from base 1. From a lookup of the germline V gene, CDR1 and CDR2 are SGDLS and YYNGEE. V lost 4 bases and J lost 5 bases, and the count of bases not matched to a germline gene is 8. Sequencing was carried out with an Illumina HiSeq 2500. TCR beta libraries were prepared by quantitative 5'-RACE with molecular barcodes. The paper's processing steps were these. To identify disease-linked TCR variants, a new computational method was used, one built on a probabilistic model of VDJ rearrangement. TCRdb reran the public reads through fastp at Q25 and MiXCR, keeping productive beta chains. Identical CDR3 protein sequences are pooled into one entry, listed with their most common genes and DNA. The V and J calls and clone size come from TCRdb's table, not from the authors' own analysis. The sample contains roughly 7,000 distinct CDR3 sequences, 2.5% to 3% of them found a single time. The ten largest clones represent 35% to 40% of the sample.

Rearrangement joined TRBV9 to TRBJ2-1; TRBD2 fits 8 bases in the junction. The TCR comes from a female donor with ankylosing spondylitis or in good health (not recorded which). Sequencing input: blood, either unsorted or a sorted T cell fraction (not recorded which). This receptor has the CDR3 CASSPRGAGDNEQFF. The DNA sequence follows: TGTGCCAGCAGCCCGCGGGGGGCCGGGGACAATGAGCAGTTCTTC. The full variable domain, completed from the reference TRBV9 and TRBJ2-1 proteins outside the CDR3, reads DSGVTQTPKHLITATGQRVTLRCSPRSGDLSVYWYQQSLDQGLQFLIQYYNGEERAKGNILERFSAQQFPDLHSELNLSSLELGDSALYFCASSPRGAGDNEQFFGPGTRLTVL.